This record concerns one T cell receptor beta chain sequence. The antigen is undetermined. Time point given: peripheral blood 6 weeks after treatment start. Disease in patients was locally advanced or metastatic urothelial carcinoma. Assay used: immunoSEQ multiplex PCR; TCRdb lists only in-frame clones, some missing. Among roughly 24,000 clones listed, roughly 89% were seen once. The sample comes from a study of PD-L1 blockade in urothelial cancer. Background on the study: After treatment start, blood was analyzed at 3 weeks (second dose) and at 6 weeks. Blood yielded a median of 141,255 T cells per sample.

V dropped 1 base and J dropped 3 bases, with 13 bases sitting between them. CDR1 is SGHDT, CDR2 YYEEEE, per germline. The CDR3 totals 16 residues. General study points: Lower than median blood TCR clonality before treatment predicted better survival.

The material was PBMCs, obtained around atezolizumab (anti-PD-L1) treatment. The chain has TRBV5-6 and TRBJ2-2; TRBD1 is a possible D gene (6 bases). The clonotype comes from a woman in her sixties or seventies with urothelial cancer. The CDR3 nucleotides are TGTGCCAGCAGCTTGTGGGGGCTCGGGGACACCGGGGAGCTGTTTTTT. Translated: CASSLWGLGDTGELFF.